What follows describes a single TCR beta chain. This specimen comes from a study of cytomegalovirus exposure and HLA in healthy donors. The study ran its PCR with 60 Vbeta and 13 Jbeta primers. Clones were sequenced by immunoSEQ multiplex PCR, and TCRdb holds only the in-frame ones, with some missing. This table has tens of thousands of clones, just over 85% appearing once. Germline V gene sequence: CDR1 SGHVS, CDR2 FQNEAQ. The CDR3 extends over 20 amino acids. The V gene end was trimmed by 2 bases and the J gene end by 0 bases; junction bases not matched to a gene: 12. The J gene is TRBJ2-2, the V gene TRBV7-8, with 10 bases identical to TRBD2. The sequencing sample was made of PBMCs. The TCR originated in a woman aged 40 to 50 in good health and CMV-seropositive. The CDR3, as DNA: TGTGCCAGCAGCTTACCCTTCCCTAGCGGGGGCCAGTCGAACACCGGGGAGCTGTTTTTT. It is translated as CASSLPFPSGGQSNTGELFF.